Listed here is a single TCR beta chain. Antigen: not known. The entry originates in a study of T cell repertoires in cytomegalovirus infection. Study details: It was recently identified HLA-C-restricted and well-studied HLA-B-restricted CMV epitopes that the study used. Public signatures in TCR beta pointed to CMV infection and matching HLA type. Whole-study findings and limits: Dominant in the ex vivo response were TCR beta clonotypes restricted by HLA-C and specific for CMV.

The CDR3 spans 16 residues. Germline CDR1 and CDR2: LNHNV and YYDKDF (reference sequence). V was clipped by 0 bases and J by 7 bases, with 18 bases between them. TCRdb reprocessed the reads with MiXCR, giving one entry per CDR3 protein. The sample consists of approximately 730,000 distinct CDR3 sequences, about 29% of them appearing once. The sequences come from cultured CD8+ T cells from PBMCs, collected from culture after CMV antigen stimulation. V usage is TRBV15 and J usage is TRBJ1-2, with D unresolved. The receptor was derived from a human donor in good health (CMV status not recorded). Some clones in this sample may be carry-over from other donors' samples. The CDR3 DNA reads TGTGCCACCAGCAGAGATAAAGGCGAGTGGAGGGCTGGCTACACCTTC. It yields the protein CATSRDKGEWRAGYTF.